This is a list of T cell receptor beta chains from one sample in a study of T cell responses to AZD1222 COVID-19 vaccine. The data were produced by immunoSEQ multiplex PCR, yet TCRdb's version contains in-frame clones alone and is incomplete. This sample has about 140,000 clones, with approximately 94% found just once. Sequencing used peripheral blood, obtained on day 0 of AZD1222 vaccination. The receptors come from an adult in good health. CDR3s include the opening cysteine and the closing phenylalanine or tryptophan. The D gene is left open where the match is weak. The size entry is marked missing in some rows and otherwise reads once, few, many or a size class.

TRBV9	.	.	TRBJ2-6	TGTGCCAGCAGCGTAGTGGCAGGTTATGGGGCCAACGTCCTGACTTTC	CASSVVAGYGANVLTF
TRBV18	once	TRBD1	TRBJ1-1	TGTGCCAGCTCACTTTACAGGGGGCAGGACGCTGAAGCTTTCTTT	CASSLYRGQDAEAFF
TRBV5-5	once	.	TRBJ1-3	TGTGCCAGCAGCCAGACATTGGGGGGAAACACCATATATTTT	CASSQTLGGNTIYF
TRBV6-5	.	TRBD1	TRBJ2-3	TGTGCCAGCACCTCCGACAGGGGAGGCACAGATACGCAGTATTTT	CASTSDRGGTDTQYF
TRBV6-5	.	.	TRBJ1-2	TGTGCCAGCAGTTACTCGAACTTGAACTATGGCTACACCTTC	CASSYSNLNYGYTF
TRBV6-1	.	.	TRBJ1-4	TGTGCCAGCAGTGATTGGACTACGGATGAAAAACTGTTTTTT	CASSDWTTDEKLFF
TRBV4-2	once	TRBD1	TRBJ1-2	TGTGCCAGCAGCCAGGGAACGGGACAGGGGGTTGGCTACACCTTC	CASSQGTGQGVGYTF
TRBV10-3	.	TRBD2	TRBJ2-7	TGTGCCATCAGTGATCGGGGGGGGAACCTTCCCTACGAGCAGTACTTC	CAISDRGGNLPYEQYF
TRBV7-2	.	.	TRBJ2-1	TGTGCCAGCAGCTTAGATATGGAGCAGTTCTTC	CASSLDMEQFF
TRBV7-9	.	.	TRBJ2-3	TGTGCCAGCAGCTCGGGACTTTACACAGATACGCAGTATTTT	CASSSGLYTDTQYF
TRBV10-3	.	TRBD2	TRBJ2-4	TGTGCCATCAGTGAGTCGCGCGCTAGCGGGGGCGGGGGAGCCAAAAACATTCAGTACTTC	CAISESRASGGGGAKNIQYF
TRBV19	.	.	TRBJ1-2	TGTGCCAGTAGTATTCAGTTTCGCGGGGCGCAGGGGACCTTC	CASSIQFRGAQGTF
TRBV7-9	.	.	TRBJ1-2	TGTGCCAGCAGCTTATCGGACTATGGCTACACCTTC	CASSLSDYGYTF
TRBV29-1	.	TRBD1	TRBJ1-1	TGCAGCGCACTGGACAGGCTTGAAGCTTTCTTT	CSALDRLEAFF
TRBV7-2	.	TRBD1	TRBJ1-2	TGTGCCAGCAGCGCACAGGGGGGGGATGGCTACACCTTC	CASSAQGGDGYTF
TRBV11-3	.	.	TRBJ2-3	TGTGCCAGCAGCTTAATAAGGTCGGATACGCAGTATTTT	CASSLIRSDTQYF
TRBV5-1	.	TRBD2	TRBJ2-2	TGCGCCAGCAGCCGGACTAGCGAGCTCACCGGGGAGCTGTTTTTT	CASSRTSELTGELFF
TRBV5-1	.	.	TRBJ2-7	TGCGCCAGCAGCTTGTCGACAGACTACGAGCAGTACTTC	CASSLSTDYEQYF
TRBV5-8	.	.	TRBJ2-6	TGTGCCAGCAGCTTCCCACTAGGCTCTGGGGCCAACGTCCTGACTTTC	CASSFPLGSGANVLTF
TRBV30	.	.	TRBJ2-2	TGTGCCTGGAGTGTCGACGGCTTCGCCGGGGAGCTGTTTTTT	CAWSVDGFAGELFF
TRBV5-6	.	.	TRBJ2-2	TGTGCCAGCAGTGTGTGGGGGACGAACACCGGGGAGCTGTTTTTT	CASSVWGTNTGELFF
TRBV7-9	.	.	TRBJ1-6	TGTGCCAGCAGCTTTGGGTACCGGAGTTCACCCCTCCACTTT	CASSFGYRSSPLHF
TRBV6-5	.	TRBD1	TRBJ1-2	TGTGCCAGCAGAGCCCGAACAGGGGCGAACTATGGCTACACCTTC	CASRARTGANYGYTF
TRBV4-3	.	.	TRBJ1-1	TGCGCCAGCAGCCAAGAGATGAACACTGAAGCTTTCTTT	CASSQEMNTEAFF